The 9 T cell receptor beta chains reported below all come from one sample, sequenced in a study of T cell responses to AZD1222 COVID-19 vaccine. Only in-frame clones appear in the TCRdb table, and some are missing; sequencing was by immunoSEQ multiplex PCR. The table lists 160,000 or so clones, just over 90% of them singletons, with approximately 2.5% in the top ten. The sequences come from peripheral blood, collected on day 0 of AZD1222 vaccination. The source is an adult in good health.

The chain links TRBV30 to TRBJ1-5; a weak D match, TRBD1 (6 bases). CDR1 GTSNPN and CDR2 SVGIG come from the germline V gene (reference sequence). The CDR3 consists of 15 residues. The V and J ends lost 0 bases and 6 bases respectively, with 15 bases between them. The CDR3 sequence is CAWSVRSGGLQPQHF. The DNA of the CDR3 is TGTGCCTGGAGTGTACGGAGTGGGGGGCTTCAGCCCCAGCATTTT.

The chain employs TRBV19 and TRBJ1-5; 9 bases match TRBD1. The CDR3 covers 16 residues. Germline V gene data show CDR1 as LNHDA and CDR2 as SQIVND (reference sequence). V dropped 5 bases and J dropped 2; count of bases not matched to a gene: 7. In DNA form, the CDR3 reads TGTGCCAGTAGTCCATGGACAGGGGCCGGCAATCAGCCCCAGCATTTT. Its translation is CASSPWTGAGNQPQHF.

In DNA, the CDR3 is TGCGCCAGCAGCTTTCAGGTCACCGGGGAGCTGTTTTTT. Its protein product is CASSFQVTGELFF. The V gene is TRBV5-1, the J gene TRBJ2-2, with D uncertain. V shed 2 bases and J shed 4 bases, with 6 bases lying between them. The CDR3 totals 13 residues. Germline CDR1 SGHRS, CDR2 YFSETQ.

The chain combines TRBV28 with TRBJ2-7, with 7 bases aligning to TRBD2. The CDR3 is 15 amino acids. Trimming took 6 bases from V and 5 from J; bases not matched to a gene: 13. CDR1 MDHEN and CDR2 SYDVKM come from the germline V gene. In DNA, the CDR3 is TGTGCCAGCAGACGCGTGACGGGACTATTCAACGAGCAGTACTTC. Its protein is CASRRVTGLFNEQYF.

The gene calls are TRBV19 and TRBJ2-5; D call uncertain. V was shortened by 0 bases and J by 4 bases, with 0 bases between the two germline ends. Germline CDR1 LNHDA, CDR2 SQIVND (reference sequence). This CDR3 has 11 residues. The CDR3 region has the DNA TGTGCCAGTAGTATAGAAGAGACCCAGTACTTC. As protein: CASSIEETQYF. Together with reference TRBV19 and TRBJ2-5, the CDR3 gives the full variable domain: DGGITQSPKYLFRKEGQNVTLSCEQNLNHDAMYWYRQDPGQGLRLIYYSQIVNDFQKGDIAEGYSVSREKKESFPLTVTSAQKNPTAFYLCASSIEETQYFGPGTRLLVL.

This clone turned up a few times. V and J are TRBV7-2 and TRBJ2-1; D ambiguous. The germline V and J ends were trimmed by 5 bases and 0 bases, with 8 bases remaining between them. Germline CDR1 is SGHTA and CDR2 is FQGNSA. This CDR3 has 14 amino acids. The CDR3 sequence is CASSLGISYNEQFF. The CDR3 DNA reads TGTGCCAGCAGCCTAGGGATCTCCTACAATGAGCAGTTCTTC.

CDR3 in amino acids: CASSPRGVDGYTF. The CDR3 region has the DNA TGTGCCAGCAGCCCCAGGGGTGTAGATGGCTACACCTTC. The rearrangement links TRBV3-1 (or the pseudogene TRBV3-2) to TRBJ1-2; TRBD1 is a possible D gene (6 bases). The germline V gene encodes CDR1 LGHDT and CDR2 YNNKEL (reference sequence). Trimming removed 4 bases at V and 6 bases at J, with 12 bases between. This CDR3 has 13 amino acids.

The chain links TRBV7-9 to TRBJ1-2; D perhaps matches TRBD1 (6 bases). CDR3 length equals 14 residues. V was clipped by 0 bases and J by 5 bases, with 10 bases between them. Germline V gives CDR1 SEHNR, CDR2 FQNEAQ (reference sequence). The CDR3 nucleotides read TGTGCCAGCAGCTTAGCCAGGGGTCCTTATGGCTACACCTTC. It translates to CASSLARGPYGYTF.

This clone was detected only once. This chain uses TRBV4-1 with TRBJ1-1; D remains ambiguous. CDR3 length: 15 residues. The germline V gene has CDR1 MGHRA and CDR2 YSYEKL. The germline V and J ends were trimmed by 0 bases and 3 bases, with 11 bases remaining between them. DNA for the CDR3: TGCGCCAGCAGCCAAGAACACAGTTTATACACTGAAGCTTTCTTT. This translates into CASSQEHSLYTEAFF.